The rows below give T cell receptor beta chains drawn from one sample of a study of blood T cell repertoires in COVID-19. Data came from immunoSEQ multiplex PCR; TCRdb stores just in-frame clones and leaves some out. The sample records about 80,000 clones, about 83% being singletons. The sequenced sample consisted of peripheral blood. The origin of the receptors is a man aged 80 or over with active or convalescent COVID-19. Each CDR3 is given with its conserved first and last residue. D genes are given only for firm matches. The size of a clone is reported for some rows only, either as once, few or many, or as a class for expanded clones.

cdr3_length	d_call	clone_size	v_call	j_call	cdr3_nt	cdr3_aa
15	TRBD2	-	TRBV29-1	TRBJ2-7	TGCAGCGTCCGAAGGGGACTAGCGGGGCCTTACGAGCAGTACTTC	CSVRRGLAGPYEQYF
13	-	few	TRBV6-2/TRBV6-3	TRBJ2-7	TGTGCCAGCAGTTCCGGGACAACGGGGGAGCAGTACTTC	CASSSGTTGEQYF
13	TRBD1	-	TRBV28	TRBJ1-6	TGTGCCAGCAGTTTACAGGGGGGTTCACCCCTCCACTTT	CASSLQGGSPLHF
15	TRBD1	-	TRBV9	TRBJ2-7	TGTGCCAGCAGCGTAGATTTAGGGGGCCTTTACGAGCAGTACTTC	CASSVDLGGLYEQYF
15	-	-	TRBV7-3	TRBJ1-1	TGTGCCAGCAGGTCCGCTAACACGGGGGGTACTGAAGCTTTCTTT	CASRSANTGGTEAFF
12	-	-	TRBV7-2	TRBJ1-5	TGTGCCAGCAGCCCCCCGGAGCAGCCCCAGCATTTT	CASSPPEQPQHF
15	TRBD1	-	TRBV27	TRBJ2-1	TGTGCCAGCAGTTTAAGGGGACAGGGCTACAATGAGCAGTTCTTC	CASSLRGQGYNEQFF
15	TRBD2	-	TRBV2	TRBJ2-2	TGTGCCAGCAGAGGACTAGCGGGACGGACCGGGGAGCTGTTTTTT	CASRGLAGRTGELFF
17	-	-	TRBV21-1	TRBJ1-4	TGTGCCAGCAGCAAAGAAGGGAGTGAAAGGGCTAATGAAAAACTGTTTTTT	CASSKEGSERANEKLFF
15	-	-	TRBV19	TRBJ1-4	TGTGCCAGTAGTATCGGGGGGATGACTAATGAAAAACTGTTTTTT	CASSIGGMTNEKLFF
15	TRBD1	-	TRBV19	TRBJ1-5	TGTGCCAGTAGTACACAGGGGTTTGGCAATCAGCCCCAGCATTTT	CASSTQGFGNQPQHF
17	-	-	TRBV30	TRBJ1-3	TGTGCCTGGATGGGGCAGGCGCTGGGTATACTTGGAAACACCATATATTTT	CAWMGQALGILGNTIYF
15	TRBD2	-	TRBV7-9	TRBJ2-5	TGTGCCCGACCCTCAGCGGGAGGACCGGGGGAGACCCAGTACTTC	CARPSAGGPGETQYF
13	TRBD1	few	TRBV19	TRBJ1-4	TGTGCCAGTAGTACGACAGGGCATGGGCAACTGTTTTTT	CASSTTGHGQLFF
15	-	-	TRBV11-2	TRBJ2-3	TGTGCCAGCAGCTTAGATAAGGCTTCAGGGGATACGCAGTATTTT	CASSLDKASGDTQYF
10	TRBD1	-	TRBV10-3	TRBJ1-4	TGTGCCATCGGCAGGGACAGTACAAATTTT	CAIGRDSTNF
13	-	-	TRBV29-1	TRBJ1-1	TGCAGCGTATACCGGGACTTAGGCTCTGAAGCTTTCTTT	CSVYRDLGSEAFF
15	-	-	TRBV4-2	TRBJ2-1	TGTGCCAGCAGCCAAGACCTCGTGGGAGGCAATGAGCAGTTCTTC	CASSQDLVGGNEQFF
14	-	few	TRBV11-3	TRBJ1-1	TGTGCCAGCAGCTCTGGCGGGAGTACCACTGAAGCTTTCTTT	CASSSGGSTTEAFF
17	TRBD1	-	TRBV18	TRBJ1-1	TGTGCCAGCTCACCACCGACAGGGGGGGAAACTAGGACTGAAGCTTTCTTT	CASSPPTGGETRTEAFF
14	-	few	TRBV19	TRBJ1-1	TGTGCCAGTAGTATAGATCGGGTGAACACTGAAGCTTTCTTT	CASSIDRVNTEAFF
16	-	-	TRBV11-3	TRBJ2-2	TGTGCCAGCAGCTTAGGGTTAGTCAAGAACACCGGGGAGCTGTTTTTT	CASSLGLVKNTGELFF
14	TRBD1	-	TRBV3-1/TRBV3-2	TRBJ2-7	TGTGCCAGCAGCCTCGGGGACAGGGACTACGAGCAGTACTTC	CASSLGDRDYEQYF
13	-	-	TRBV27	TRBJ1-2	TGTGCCAGCAGCCCACCCCAGGGCTATGGCTACACCTTC	CASSPPQGYGYTF
15	TRBD1	-	TRBV19	TRBJ1-6	TGTGCCAGTATAGAGACCGGGACAGTAAATTCACCCCTCCACTTT	CASIETGTVNSPLHF
17	TRBD2	-	TRBV9	TRBJ2-2	TGTGCCAGCAGCGTAGATGGACTAGCGGCCATAACCGGGGAGCTGTTTTTT	CASSVDGLAAITGELFF
14	TRBD2	-	TRBV5-5	TRBJ2-5	TGTGCCAGCAGCTTGGCGGGGGGGCAAGAGACCCAGTACTTC	CASSLAGGQETQYF
12	-	-	TRBV28	TRBJ1-5	TGTGCCGGCCGGGGAACCAATCAGCCCCAGCATTTT	CAGRGTNQPQHF
13	-	-	TRBV3-1/TRBV3-2	TRBJ1-2	TGTGCCAGCAGCCAAGGGATCCCAGGGGGCTACACCTTC	CASSQGIPGGYTF
17	-	-	TRBV5-5	TRBJ2-1	TGTGCCAGCAGCTTGCTGGTAGCATCCGGCTCCTACAATGAGCAGTTCTTC	CASSLLVASGSYNEQFF
15	-	-	TRBV29-1	TRBJ1-1	TGCAGCGTTGAAGTGGGCAAAGGCCAGGGCACTGAAGCTTTCTTT	CSVEVGKGQGTEAFF
16	TRBD1	-	TRBV30	TRBJ1-2	TGTGCCCGACACTCGGACAGGGGCAAGTCTAACTATGGCTACACCTTC	CARHSDRGKSNYGYTF
15	TRBD2	-	TRBV6-5	TRBJ2-3	TGTGCCAGCAGGGGGACAGCGGGAGGCCCAGATACGCAGTATTTT	CASRGTAGGPDTQYF
16	-	-	TRBV28	TRBJ2-1	TGTGCCAGCAGACCCGAAGGGGGAAGCTCCTACAATGAGCAGTTCTTC	CASRPEGGSSYNEQFF
17	-	-	TRBV28	TRBJ1-5	TGTGCCAGCAGTTTCTCAGGGGTGAGGTATAGCAATCAGCCCCAGCATTTT	CASSFSGVRYSNQPQHF
15	-	-	TRBV7-8	TRBJ1-3	TGTGCCAGCAGCCTAACAGGGACGTCCGGAAACACCATATATTTT	CASSLTGTSGNTIYF
14	-	once	TRBV19	TRBJ2-7	TGTGCCAGTAGTATTACCCTCAGCTCCTACGAGCAGTACTTC	CASSITLSSYEQYF
15	TRBD1	-	TRBV19	TRBJ2-5	TGTGCCAGTAGTATAGCCTGGGACAGGGTGGCGACCCAGTACTTC	CASSIAWDRVATQYF
14	TRBD1	-	TRBV5-1	TRBJ1-5	TGCGCCAGCAGCCTAGGACAGGGCGGTCAGCCCCAGCATTTT	CASSLGQGGQPQHF
15	TRBD2	-	TRBV30	TRBJ2-7	TGTGCCTGGGGTGACGGAGCGGGAAGCTCCTACGAGCAGTACTTC	CAWGDGAGSSYEQYF
17	-	-	TRBV2	TRBJ1-5	TGTGCCAGCAGTGAAGTCTCGACAGTTTATAGCAATCAGCCCCAGCATTTT	CASSEVSTVYSNQPQHF
12	-	-	TRBV7-9	TRBJ1-2	TGTGCCAGCAGCTTAGGGCAGTATGGCTACACCTTC	CASSLGQYGYTF
15	TRBD2	-	TRBV7-7	TRBJ2-3	TGTGCCAGCAGCCGGACTAGCGGGGCTGTAGATACGCAGTATTTT	CASSRTSGAVDTQYF
16	-	-	TRBV6-5	TRBJ1-6	TGTGCCAGCAGTTTTGGCGGGGAACATTCGGATTCACCCCTCCACTTT	CASSFGGEHSDSPLHF
15	-	-	TRBV18	TRBJ1-4	TGTGCCAGCTCTACGACAGACTCAACTAATGAAAAACTGTTTTTT	CASSTTDSTNEKLFF
13	TRBD1	once	TRBV2	TRBJ2-7	TGTGCCAGCAAGACAGGGCCAAACTACGAGCAGTACTTC	CASKTGPNYEQYF
14	TRBD2	-	TRBV19	TRBJ2-5	TGTGCCAGCACAACTAGCGGGAGTACGAAGACCCAGTACTTC	CASTTSGSTKTQYF
14	-	-	TRBV7-2	TRBJ2-3	TGTGCCAGCAGCTTAAGGGGGGGCGTAGATACGCAGTATTTT	CASSLRGGVDTQYF
13	TRBD1	-	TRBV5-5	TRBJ2-3	TGTGCCAGCACCGGGACAGGCTTAGATACGCAGTATTTT	CASTGTGLDTQYF
14	TRBD1	-	TRBV18	TRBJ2-7	TGTGCCAGCTCCCCCGGGACAGGGGCCTACGAGCAGTACTTC	CASSPGTGAYEQYF
16	TRBD1	-	TRBV2	TRBJ1-6	TGTGCCAGCAGTGAAGAGGTGGGACAGTATAATTCACCCCTCCACTTT	CASSEEVGQYNSPLHF
15	TRBD2	-	TRBV10-3	TRBJ2-5	TGTGCCATCAGTGAGTGGGGGGGAAGAGGTGAGACCCAGTACTTC	CAISEWGGRGETQYF
13	TRBD1	-	TRBV19	TRBJ2-7	TGTGCCAGTAGTGGACAGGGTGGCTACGAGCAGTACTTC	CASSGQGGYEQYF
15	-	-	TRBV6-6	TRBJ2-7	TGTGCCAGCAGTTCCCGTCCGGGACTTGAAGCGGAGCAGTACTTC	CASSSRPGLEAEQYF
14	-	-	TRBV19	TRBJ1-2	TGTGCCAGAACGACACGGGGGAATAACTATGGCTACACCTTC	CARTTRGNNYGYTF